Here is one T cell receptor beta chain with its context. V was trimmed by 3 bases and J by 0 bases, leaving 11 bases between them. The germline CDR1 and CDR2 sequences are LNHDA and SQIVND (reference sequence). This CDR3 region has 15 residues. Original processing notes: Reference gene primer amplification gave estimated nucleated cell counts. Generated by immunoSEQ multiplex PCR, the TCRdb table keeps only in-frame clones and is missing some. The V and J calls and clone size are taken from that table; D and trimming were inferred from the DNA. The data contain around 240,000 clones, more than 65% of them singletons. This sample is drawn from a study of blood T cell repertoires in COVID-19. Study at large: The United States, Italy and Spain provided the acute and convalescent COVID-19 samples. Sample material is recorded as cDNA or gDNA derived from T cells, B-cell-depleted T cells, or PBMCs.

The sequenced material came from peripheral blood. The rearrangement joins TRBV19 to TRBJ1-1, with D possibly matching TRBD1 (5 bases). This receptor was obtained from a woman aged 40 to 50 who had recovered from COVID-19. In nucleotides, the CDR3 is TGTGCCAGTAGTATGGGAGCGGGGGTGAACACTGAAGCTTTCTTT. Its translation is CASSMGAGVNTEAFF.